The following is a TCR beta chain sequence with its context. This sample was taken from a study of blood T cell repertoires in COVID-19. The wider study: The study drew acute and convalescent COVID-19 samples from the United States, Italy and Spain. PBMCs, B-cell-depleted T cells, or T cells were the source of the cDNA or gDNA that made up the material.

V dropped 1 base and J dropped 5 bases, with 12 bases sitting between them. This CDR3 has 15 residues. Per germline, CDR1 LGHDT and CDR2 YNNKEL (reference sequence). Study processing details: Estimation of nucleated cell counts relied on the amplification of reference gene primers. The data were produced by immunoSEQ multiplex PCR, yet TCRdb's version contains in-frame clones alone and is incomplete. V and J calls and clone size are those listed in that table; D and trimming were worked out from the DNA. This table has approximately 300,000 clones, roughly 80% appearing once. Input material: peripheral blood. The gene calls are TRBV3-1 (or the pseudogene TRBV3-2) and TRBJ2-1, with D possibly matching TRBD1 (5 bases). The TCR originated in a woman aged 45-65 years with active or convalescent COVID-19. The CDR3, as DNA: TGTGCCAGCAGCCAAGCAAAGGGGCGCGACAATGAGCAGTTCTTC. Its translation: CASSQAKGRDNEQFF.